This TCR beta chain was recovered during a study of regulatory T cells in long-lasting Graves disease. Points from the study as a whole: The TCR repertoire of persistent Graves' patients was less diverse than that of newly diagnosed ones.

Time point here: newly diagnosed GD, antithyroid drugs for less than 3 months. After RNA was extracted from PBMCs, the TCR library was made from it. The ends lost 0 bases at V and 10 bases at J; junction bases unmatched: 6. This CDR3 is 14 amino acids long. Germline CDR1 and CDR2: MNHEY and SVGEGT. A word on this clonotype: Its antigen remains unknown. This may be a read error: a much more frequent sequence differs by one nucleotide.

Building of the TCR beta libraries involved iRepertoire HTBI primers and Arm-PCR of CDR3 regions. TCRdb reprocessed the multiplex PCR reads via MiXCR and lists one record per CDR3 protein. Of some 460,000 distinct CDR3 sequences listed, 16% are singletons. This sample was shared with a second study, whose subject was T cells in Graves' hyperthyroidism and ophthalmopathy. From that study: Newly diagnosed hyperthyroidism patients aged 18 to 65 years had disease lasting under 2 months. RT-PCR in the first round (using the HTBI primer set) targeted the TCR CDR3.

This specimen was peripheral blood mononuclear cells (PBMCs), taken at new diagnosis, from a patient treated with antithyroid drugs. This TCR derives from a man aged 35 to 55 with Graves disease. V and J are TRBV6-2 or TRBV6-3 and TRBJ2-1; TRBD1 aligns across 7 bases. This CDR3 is CASSYSRGYYEQFF. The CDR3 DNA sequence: TGTGCCAGCAGTTACTCCAGGGGGTACTACGAGCAGTTCTTC.